This T cell receptor (beta chain) is drawn from a study of T cells in narcolepsy. Study-wide results and limits: Autoreactive clonotypes reportedly recurred in blood of same and different patients, not controls. Same-patient CSF and blood CD4+ T cell clonotypes included HCRT-specific and TRIB2-specific autoreactive ones.

The V end lost 7 bases, the J end lost 4 bases, and 23 bases lay between the germline ends. CDR3 length equals 17 residues. Per germline, CDR1 MDHEN and CDR2 SYDVKM. TCRdb's copy holds only in-frame clones and misses some; the assay was immunoSEQ multiplex PCR. The sample lists tens of thousands of clones, around 63% seen once, with 12% in the top ten. Turning to this clone: As yet, its antigen is unknown.

The genes are TRBV28 and TRBJ1-5; D gene ambiguous. Sequences were obtained from memory (CD45RA-) CD4+ T cells from blood. The clonotype was recovered from a human donor in good health. CDR3 region: CASISKVRKSMNQPQHF. CDR3 DNA sequence: TGTGCCAGCATCTCTAAGGTCCGGAAATCGATGAATCAGCCCCAGCATTTT.